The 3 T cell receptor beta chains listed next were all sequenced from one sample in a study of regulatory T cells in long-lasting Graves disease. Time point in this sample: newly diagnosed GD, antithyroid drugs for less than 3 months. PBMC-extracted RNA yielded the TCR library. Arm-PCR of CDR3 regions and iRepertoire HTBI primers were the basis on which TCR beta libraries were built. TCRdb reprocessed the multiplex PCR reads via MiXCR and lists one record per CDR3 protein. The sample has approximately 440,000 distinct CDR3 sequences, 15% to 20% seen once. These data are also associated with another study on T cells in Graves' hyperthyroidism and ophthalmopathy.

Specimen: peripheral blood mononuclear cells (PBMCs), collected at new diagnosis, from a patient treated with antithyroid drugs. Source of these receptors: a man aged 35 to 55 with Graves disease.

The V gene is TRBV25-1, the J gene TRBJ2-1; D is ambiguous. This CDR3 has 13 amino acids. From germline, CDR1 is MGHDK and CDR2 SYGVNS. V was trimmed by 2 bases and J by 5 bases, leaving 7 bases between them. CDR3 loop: CASSEQKNNEQFF. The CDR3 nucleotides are TGTGCCAGCAGTGAACAGAAGAACAATGAGCAGTTCTTC.

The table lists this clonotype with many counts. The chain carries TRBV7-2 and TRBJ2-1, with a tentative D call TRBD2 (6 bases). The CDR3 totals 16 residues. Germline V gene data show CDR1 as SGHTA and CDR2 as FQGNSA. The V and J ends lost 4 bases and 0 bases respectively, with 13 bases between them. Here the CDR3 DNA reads TGTGCCAGCAGCTGGACGGGAGTGTTCTCCTACAATGAGCAGTTCTTC. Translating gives CASSWTGVFSYNEQFF.

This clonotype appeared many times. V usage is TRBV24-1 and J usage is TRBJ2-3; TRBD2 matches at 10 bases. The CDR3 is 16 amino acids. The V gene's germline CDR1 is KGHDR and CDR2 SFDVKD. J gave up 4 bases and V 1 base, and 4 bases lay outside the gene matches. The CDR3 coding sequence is TGTGCCACCAGTGATTTAAGCGGGAGGGCCCCAGATACGCAGTATTTT. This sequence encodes CATSDLSGRAPDTQYF.